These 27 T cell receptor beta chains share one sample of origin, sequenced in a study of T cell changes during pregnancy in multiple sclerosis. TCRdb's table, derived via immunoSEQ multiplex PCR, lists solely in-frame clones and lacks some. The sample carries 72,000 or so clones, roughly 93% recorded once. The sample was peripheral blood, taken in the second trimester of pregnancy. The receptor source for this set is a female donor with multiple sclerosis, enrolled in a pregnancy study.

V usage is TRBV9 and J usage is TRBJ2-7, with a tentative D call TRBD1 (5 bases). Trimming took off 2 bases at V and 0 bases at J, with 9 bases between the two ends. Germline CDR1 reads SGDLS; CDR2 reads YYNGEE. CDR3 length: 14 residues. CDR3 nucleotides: TGTGCCAGCAGCGTCAGGGTAAGCTCCTACGAGCAGTACTTC. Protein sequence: CASSVRVSSYEQYF.

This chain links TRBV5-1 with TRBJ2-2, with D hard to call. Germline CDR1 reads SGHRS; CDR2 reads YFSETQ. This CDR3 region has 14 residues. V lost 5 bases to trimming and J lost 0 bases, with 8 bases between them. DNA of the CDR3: TGCGCCAGCAGTAGGAGTTCGAACACCGGGGAGCTGTTTTTT. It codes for CASSRSSNTGELFF. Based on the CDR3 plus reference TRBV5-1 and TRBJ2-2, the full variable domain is KAGVTQTPRYLIKTRGQQVTLSCSPISGHRSVSWYQQTPGQGLQFLFEYFSETQRNKGNFPGRFSGRQFSNSRSEMNVSTLELGDSALYLCASSRSSNTGELFFGEGSRLTVL.

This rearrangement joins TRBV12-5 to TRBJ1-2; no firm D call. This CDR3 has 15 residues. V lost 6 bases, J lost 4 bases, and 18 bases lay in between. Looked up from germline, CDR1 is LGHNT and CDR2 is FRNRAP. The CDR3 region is CASGEGHQSLYGYTF. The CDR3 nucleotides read TGTGCTAGTGGGGAGGGTCACCAATCTCTCTATGGCTACACCTTC.

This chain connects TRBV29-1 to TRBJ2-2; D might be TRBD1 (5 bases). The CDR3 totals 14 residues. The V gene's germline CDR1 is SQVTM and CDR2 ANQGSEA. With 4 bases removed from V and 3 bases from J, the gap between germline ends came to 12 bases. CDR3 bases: TGCAGCGTTGGGGGCCAGGGCGACACCGGGGAGCTGTTTTTT. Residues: CSVGGQGDTGELFF.

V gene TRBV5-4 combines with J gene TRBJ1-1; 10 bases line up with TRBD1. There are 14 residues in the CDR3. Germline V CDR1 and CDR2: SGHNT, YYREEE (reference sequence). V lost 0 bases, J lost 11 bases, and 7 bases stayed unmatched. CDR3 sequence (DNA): TGTGCCAGCAGCTTGGACCCCGGGACAGGGGAGGCTTTCTTT. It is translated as CASSLDPGTGEAFF.

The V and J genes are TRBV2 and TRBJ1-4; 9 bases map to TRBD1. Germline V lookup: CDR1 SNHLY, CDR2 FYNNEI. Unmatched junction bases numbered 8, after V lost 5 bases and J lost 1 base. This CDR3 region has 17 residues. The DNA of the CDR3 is TGTGCCAGCAGTTTTACAGGGGGCGCGAGAACTAATGAAAAACTGTTTTTT. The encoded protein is CASSFTGGARTNEKLFF.

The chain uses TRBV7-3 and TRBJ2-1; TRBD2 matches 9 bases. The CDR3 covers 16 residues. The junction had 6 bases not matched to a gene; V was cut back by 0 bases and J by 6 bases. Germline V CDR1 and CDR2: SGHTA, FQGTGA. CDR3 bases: TGTGCCAGCAGCTTAACCGGGACTAGCCGACCCAATGAGCAGTTCTTC. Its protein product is CASSLTGTSRPNEQFF.

CDR3 coding DNA: TGTGCCAGCAGCGAAACGGGACAGTCAGGCTATGGCTACACCTTC. Translating it yields CASSETGQSGYGYTF. V usage is TRBV9 and J usage is TRBJ1-2; 7 nucleotides line up with TRBD1. Germline CDR1 reads SGDLS; CDR2 reads YYNGEE. With V trimmed by 3 bases and J by 4 bases, 9 bases remained unmatched. The CDR3 is made up of 15 amino acids.

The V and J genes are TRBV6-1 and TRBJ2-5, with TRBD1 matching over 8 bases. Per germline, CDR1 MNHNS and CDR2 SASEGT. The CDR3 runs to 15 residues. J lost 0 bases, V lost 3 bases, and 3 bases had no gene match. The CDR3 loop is CASSDGTGYQETQYF. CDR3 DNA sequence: TGTGCCAGCAGTGACGGGACAGGATACCAAGAGACCCAGTACTTC.

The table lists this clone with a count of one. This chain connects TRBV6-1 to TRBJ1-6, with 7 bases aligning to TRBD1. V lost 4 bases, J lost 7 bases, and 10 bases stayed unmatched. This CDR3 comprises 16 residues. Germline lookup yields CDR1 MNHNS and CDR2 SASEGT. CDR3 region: CASSVRPGQLNSPLHF. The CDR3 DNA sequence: TGTGCCAGCAGTGTTCGGCCGGGACAGCTAAATTCACCCCTCCACTTT.

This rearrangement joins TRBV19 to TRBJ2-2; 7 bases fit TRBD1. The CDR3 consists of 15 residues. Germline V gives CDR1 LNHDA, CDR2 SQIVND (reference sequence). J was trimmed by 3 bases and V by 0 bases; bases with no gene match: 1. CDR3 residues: CASSIDRGYTGELFF. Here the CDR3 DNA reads TGTGCCAGTAGTATAGACAGGGGGTACACCGGGGAGCTGTTTTTT.

The CDR3 DNA is TGCAGCGTTGAAGTTGGGGGCAGGTACGAGCAGTACTTC. Translating gives CSVEVGGRYEQYF. The rearrangement links TRBV29-1 to TRBJ2-7; a weak D match, TRBD1 (6 bases). Germline values: CDR1 SQVTM, CDR2 ANQGSEA. The CDR3 contains 13 residues. Deletions cut 1 base from V and 4 bases from J, with 11 bases between.

The CDR3 protein is CASSLGTFSYEQYF. CDR3 DNA: TGTGCCAGCAGCTTAGGGACATTCTCCTACGAGCAGTACTTC. V usage is TRBV13 and J usage is TRBJ2-7, with D unclear. This CDR3 contains 14 residues. CDR1 and CDR2 from the germline V gene are PRHDT and FYEKMQ (reference sequence). V gave up 0 bases and J gave up 0 bases, with 6 bases separating them.

CDR3 sequence (DNA): TGTGCCAGCAGCCCCCCGGTTGGTGAGAATGAGCAGTTCTTC. As protein: CASSPPVGENEQFF. The J gene is TRBJ2-1, the V gene TRBV7-9; no reliable D call. With 5 bases removed from V and 7 bases from J, the gap between germline ends came to 15 bases. Germline-derived CDR1 and CDR2 are SEHNR and FQNEAQ (reference sequence). The CDR3 has 14 amino acids.

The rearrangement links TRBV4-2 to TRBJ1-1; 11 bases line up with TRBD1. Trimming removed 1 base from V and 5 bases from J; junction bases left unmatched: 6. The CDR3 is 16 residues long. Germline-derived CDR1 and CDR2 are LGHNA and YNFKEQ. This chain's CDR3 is CASSQARGQGATEAFF. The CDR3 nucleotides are TGTGCCAGCAGCCAAGCCCGAGGACAGGGGGCGACTGAAGCTTTCTTT.

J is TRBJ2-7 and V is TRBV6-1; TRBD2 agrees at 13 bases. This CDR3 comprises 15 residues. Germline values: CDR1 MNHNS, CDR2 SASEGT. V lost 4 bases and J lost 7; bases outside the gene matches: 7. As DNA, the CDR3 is TGTGCCAGCAGTGGAACTAGCGGGGGGGCCGGGGAGCAGTACTTC. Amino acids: CASSGTSGGAGEQYF.

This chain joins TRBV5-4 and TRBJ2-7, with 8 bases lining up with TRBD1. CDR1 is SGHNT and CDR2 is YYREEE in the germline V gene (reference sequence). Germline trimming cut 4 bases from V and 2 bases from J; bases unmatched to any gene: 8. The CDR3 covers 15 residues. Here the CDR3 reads CASSRDRTGTYEQYF. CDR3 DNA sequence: TGTGCCAGCAGCCGAGACAGGACAGGGACCTACGAGCAGTACTTC.

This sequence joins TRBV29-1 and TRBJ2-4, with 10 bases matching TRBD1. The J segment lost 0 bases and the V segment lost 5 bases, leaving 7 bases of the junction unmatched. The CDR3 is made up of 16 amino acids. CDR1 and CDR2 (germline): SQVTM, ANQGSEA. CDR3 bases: TGCAGCGTTCAGAGGGACAGGGGTAGAGCCAAAAACATTCAGTACTTC. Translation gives CSVQRDRGRAKNIQYF.

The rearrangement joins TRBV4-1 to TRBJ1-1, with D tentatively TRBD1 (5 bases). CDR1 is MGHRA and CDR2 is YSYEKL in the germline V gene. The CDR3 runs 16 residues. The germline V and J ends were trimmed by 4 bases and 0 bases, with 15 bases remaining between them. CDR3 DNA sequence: TGCGCCAGCAGCCCTGACAGAGCAGCTATGAACACTGAAGCTTTCTTT. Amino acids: CASSPDRAAMNTEAFF.

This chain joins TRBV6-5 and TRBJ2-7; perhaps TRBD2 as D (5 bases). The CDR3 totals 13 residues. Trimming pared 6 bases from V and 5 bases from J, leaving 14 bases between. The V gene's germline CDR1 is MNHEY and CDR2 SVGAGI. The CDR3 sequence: CASSPRGGDEQYF. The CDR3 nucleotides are TGTGCCAGCAGCCCCCGGGGTGGGGACGAGCAGTACTTC.

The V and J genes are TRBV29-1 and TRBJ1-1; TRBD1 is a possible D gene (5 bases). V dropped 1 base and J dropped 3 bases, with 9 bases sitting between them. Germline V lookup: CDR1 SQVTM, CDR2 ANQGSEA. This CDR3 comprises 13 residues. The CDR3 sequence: CSVEGGRDTEAFF. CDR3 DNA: TGCAGCGTTGAAGGGGGCAGGGACACTGAAGCTTTCTTT.

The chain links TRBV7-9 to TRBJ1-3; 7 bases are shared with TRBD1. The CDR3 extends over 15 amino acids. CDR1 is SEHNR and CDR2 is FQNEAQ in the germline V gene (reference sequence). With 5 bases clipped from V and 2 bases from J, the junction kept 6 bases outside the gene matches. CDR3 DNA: TGTGCCAGCAGCGCGACAGGGCTTGCTGGAAACACCATATATTTT. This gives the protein CASSATGLAGNTIYF.

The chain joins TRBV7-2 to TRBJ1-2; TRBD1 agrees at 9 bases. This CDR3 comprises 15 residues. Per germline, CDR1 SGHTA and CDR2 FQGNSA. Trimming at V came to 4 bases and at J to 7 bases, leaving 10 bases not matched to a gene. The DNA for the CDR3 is TGTGCCAGCAGCTCGGCAATGCCGGGACAGGGTGGCTACACCTTC. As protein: CASSSAMPGQGGYTF.

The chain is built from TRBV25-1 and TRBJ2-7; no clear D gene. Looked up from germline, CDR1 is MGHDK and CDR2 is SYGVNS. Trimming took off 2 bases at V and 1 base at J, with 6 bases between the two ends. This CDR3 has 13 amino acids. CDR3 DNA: TGTGCCAGCAGTGAAGGTCAGTCCTACGAGCAGTACTTC. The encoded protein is CASSEGQSYEQYF.

CDR3 DNA sequence: TGTGCCAGCAGCTTAGATCTAGCGGTTAACTACTATGGCTACACCTTC. Translated: CASSLDLAVNYYGYTF. V usage is TRBV11-2 and J usage is TRBJ1-2; D gene ambiguous. V was cut by 0 bases and J by 3 bases, with 14 bases left in between. The CDR3 runs to 16 residues. Germline V gives CDR1 SGHAT, CDR2 FQNNGV.

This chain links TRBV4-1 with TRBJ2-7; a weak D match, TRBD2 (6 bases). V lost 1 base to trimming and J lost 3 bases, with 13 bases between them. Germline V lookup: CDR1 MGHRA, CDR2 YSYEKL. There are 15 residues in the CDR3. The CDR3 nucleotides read TGCGCCAGCAGCCAAGTATTCGGGGGAGGCTACGAGCAGTACTTC. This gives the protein CASSQVFGGGYEQYF.

The CDR3: CASSLFFLTGQEKLFF. DNA for the CDR3: TGTGCCAGCAGCTTGTTTTTCCTCACAGGCCAGGAAAAACTGTTTTTT. The V gene is TRBV5-6, the J gene TRBJ1-4; D might be TRBD1 (5 bases). The ends were cut back, 1 base at V and 8 bases at J, with 18 bases in the middle. Germline V gene lookup returns CDR1 SGHDT and CDR2 YYEEEE. The CDR3 is 16 residues long.